The source of this T cell receptor beta chain is a study of T-cell reconstitution after alpha-beta-depleted transplantation in children. For TCRbeta, the library was prepared with unique molecular identifiers. MiXCR, run by TCRdb on the PCR reads, gives a single entry per CDR3 protein. The table lists roughly 350,000 distinct CDR3 sequences, 10% of them singletons. Trimming removed 1 base from V and 2 bases from J, with 7 bases in between. The CDR3 sequence is 14 residues long. Germline V gene sequence: CDR1 SGHNT, CDR2 YYREEE (reference sequence). This clonotype originated in a human donor who donated a stem cell graft to a child with acute lymphoblastic leukemia. V usage is TRBV5-4 and J usage is TRBJ2-1; D may correspond to TRBD1 or TRBD2 (5 bases each). The sequencing used PBMCs from the stem cell graft donor, collected from the stem cell graft. CDR3 in amino acids: CASSLWGPYNEQFF. The CDR3 DNA reads as TGTGCCAGCAGCTTGTGGGGACCCTACAATGAGCAGTTCTTC.